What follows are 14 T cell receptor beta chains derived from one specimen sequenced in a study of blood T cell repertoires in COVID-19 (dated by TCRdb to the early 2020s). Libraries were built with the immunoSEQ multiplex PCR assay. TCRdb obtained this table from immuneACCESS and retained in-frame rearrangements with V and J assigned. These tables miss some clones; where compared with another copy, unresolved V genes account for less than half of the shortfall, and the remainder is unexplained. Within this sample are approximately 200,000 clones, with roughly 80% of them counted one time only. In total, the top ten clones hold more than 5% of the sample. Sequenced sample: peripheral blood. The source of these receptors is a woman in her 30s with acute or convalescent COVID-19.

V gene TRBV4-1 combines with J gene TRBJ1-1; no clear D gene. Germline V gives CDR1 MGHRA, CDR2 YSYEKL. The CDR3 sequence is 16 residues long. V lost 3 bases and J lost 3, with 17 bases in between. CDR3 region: CASSHLPGGLDTEAFF. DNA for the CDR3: TGCGCCAGCAGCCATTTGCCGGGAGGGTTGGACACTGAAGCTTTCTTT.

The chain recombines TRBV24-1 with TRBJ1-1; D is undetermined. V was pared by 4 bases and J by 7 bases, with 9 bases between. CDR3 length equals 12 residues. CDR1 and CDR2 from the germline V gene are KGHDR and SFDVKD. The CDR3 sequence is CATSDSRREAFF. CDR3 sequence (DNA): TGTGCCACCAGTGACTCCCGTCGTGAAGCTTTCTTT.

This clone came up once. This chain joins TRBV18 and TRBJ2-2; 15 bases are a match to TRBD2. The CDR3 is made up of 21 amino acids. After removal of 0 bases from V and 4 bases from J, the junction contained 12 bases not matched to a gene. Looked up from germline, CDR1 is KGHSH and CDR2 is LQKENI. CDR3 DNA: TGTGCCAGCTCACCACCGTATTCGGGACTAGCGGGGGGTCGCGGCACCGGGGAGCTGTTTTTT. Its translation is CASSPPYSGLAGGRGTGELFF.

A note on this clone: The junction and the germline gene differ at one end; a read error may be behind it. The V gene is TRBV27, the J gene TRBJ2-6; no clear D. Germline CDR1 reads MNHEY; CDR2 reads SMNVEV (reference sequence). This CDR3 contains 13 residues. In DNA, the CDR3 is TGTGCCGGCAGGTCGGCTGGGGCCAACGTCCTGACTTTC. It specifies CAGRSAGANVLTF.

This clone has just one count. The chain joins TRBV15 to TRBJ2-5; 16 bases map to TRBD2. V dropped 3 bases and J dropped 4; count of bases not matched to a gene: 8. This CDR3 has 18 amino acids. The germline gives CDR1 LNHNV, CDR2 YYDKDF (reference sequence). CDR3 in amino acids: CATSRAGTSGGVRETQYF. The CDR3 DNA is TGTGCCACCAGCAGGGCCGGGACTAGCGGGGGGGTGCGAGAGACCCAGTACTTC. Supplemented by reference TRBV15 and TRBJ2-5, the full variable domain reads DAMVIQNPRYQVTQFGKPVTLSCSQTLNHNVMYWYQQKSSQAPKLLFHYYDKDFNNEADTPDNFQSRRPNTSFCFLDIRSPGLGDTAMYLCATSRAGTSGGVRETQYFGPGTRLLVL.

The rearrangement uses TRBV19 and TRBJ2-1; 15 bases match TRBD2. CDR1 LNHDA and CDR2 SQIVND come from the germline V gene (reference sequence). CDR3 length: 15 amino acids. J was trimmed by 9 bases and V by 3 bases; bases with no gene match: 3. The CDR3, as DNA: TGTGCCAGTAGTATCGGACTAGCGGGAGGGGTTGAGCAGTTCTTC. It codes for CASSIGLAGGVEQFF.

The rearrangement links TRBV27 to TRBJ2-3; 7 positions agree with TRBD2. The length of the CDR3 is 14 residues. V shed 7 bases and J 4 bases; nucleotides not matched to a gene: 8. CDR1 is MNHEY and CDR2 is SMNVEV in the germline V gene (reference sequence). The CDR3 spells CASIQGGVADTQYF. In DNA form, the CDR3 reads TGTGCCAGCATCCAGGGAGGGGTTGCAGATACGCAGTATTTT.

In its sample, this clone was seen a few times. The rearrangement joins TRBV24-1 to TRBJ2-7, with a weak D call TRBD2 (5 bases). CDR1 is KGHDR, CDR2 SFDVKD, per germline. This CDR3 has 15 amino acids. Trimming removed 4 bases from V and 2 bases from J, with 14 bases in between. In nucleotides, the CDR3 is TGTGCCACCAGTGACAGGAGGAGCCCTACCTACGAGCAGTACTTC. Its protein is CATSDRRSPTYEQYF.

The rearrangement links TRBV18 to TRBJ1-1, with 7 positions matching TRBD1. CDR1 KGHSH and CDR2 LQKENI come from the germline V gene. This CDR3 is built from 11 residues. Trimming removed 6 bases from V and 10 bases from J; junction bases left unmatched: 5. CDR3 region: CASSPGQLAFF. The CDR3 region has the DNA TGTGCCAGCTCGCCGGGACAGCTAGCTTTCTTT.

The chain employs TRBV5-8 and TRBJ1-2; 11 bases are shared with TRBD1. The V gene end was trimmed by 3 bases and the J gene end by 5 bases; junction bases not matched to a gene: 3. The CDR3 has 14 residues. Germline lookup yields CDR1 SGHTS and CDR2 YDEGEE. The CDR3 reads CASSWDRGKYGYTF. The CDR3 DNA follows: TGTGCCAGCAGCTGGGACAGGGGGAAATATGGCTACACCTTC. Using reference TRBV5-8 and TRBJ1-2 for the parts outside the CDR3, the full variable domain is EAGVTQSPTHLIKTRGQQATLRCSPISGHTSVYWYQQALGLGLQFLLWYDEGEERNRGNFPPRFSGRQFPNYSSELNVNALELEDSALYLCASSWDRGKYGYTFGSGTRLTVV.

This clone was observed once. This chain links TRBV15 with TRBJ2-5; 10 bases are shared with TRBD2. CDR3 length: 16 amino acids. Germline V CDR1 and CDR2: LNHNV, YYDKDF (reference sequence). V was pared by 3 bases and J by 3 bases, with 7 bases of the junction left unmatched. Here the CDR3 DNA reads TGTGCCACCAGCAGTTTCTTAACTAGCGGGAAAGAGACCCAGTACTTC. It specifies CATSSFLTSGKETQYF.

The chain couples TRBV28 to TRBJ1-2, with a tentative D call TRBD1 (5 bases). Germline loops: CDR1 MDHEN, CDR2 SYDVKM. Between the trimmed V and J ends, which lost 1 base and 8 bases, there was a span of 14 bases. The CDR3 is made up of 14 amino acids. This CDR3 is CASSLSAGPWGYTF. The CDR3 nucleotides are TGTGCCAGCAGTTTATCCGCAGGGCCTTGGGGCTACACCTTC.

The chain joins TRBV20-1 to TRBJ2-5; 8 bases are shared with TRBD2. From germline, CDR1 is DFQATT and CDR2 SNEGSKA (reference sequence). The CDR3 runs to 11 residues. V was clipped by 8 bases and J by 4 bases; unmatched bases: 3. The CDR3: CSWSGRETQYF. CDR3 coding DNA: TGCAGTTGGAGCGGGAGAGAGACCCAGTACTTC.

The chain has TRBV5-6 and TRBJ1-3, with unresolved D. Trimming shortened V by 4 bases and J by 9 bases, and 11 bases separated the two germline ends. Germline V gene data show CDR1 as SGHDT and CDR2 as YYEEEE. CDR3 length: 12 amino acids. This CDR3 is CASSESLGTIYF. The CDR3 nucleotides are TGTGCCAGCAGCGAAAGCCTCGGCACCATATATTTT.